Listed below are T cell receptor beta chains from one sample, sequenced in a study of cytomegalovirus exposure and HLA in healthy donors. TCRdb's table, derived via immunoSEQ multiplex PCR, lists solely in-frame clones and lacks some. The sample carries under 250,000 clones, 60% to 80% recorded once. The sequenced material came from PBMCs. These receptors all stem from a male donor in good health and CMV-seronegative. Both conserved end residues are part of each CDR3. D genes are given only for firm matches. Clone size is shown for a subset of rows, as once, few, many or a class of expanded clone.

>.|TRBV5-6|TRBJ2-3|.
CASSFGQGTDTQYF
TGTGCCAGCAGCTTCGGGCAGGGGACAGATACGCAGTATTTT
>.|TRBV6-5|TRBJ1-5|.
CASSPSFQPQHF
TGTGCCAGCAGTCCCAGTTTTCAGCCCCAGCATTTT
>TRBD2|TRBV6-4|TRBJ2-2|.
CAIQTSGRMNTGELFF
TGTGCCATCCAGACTAGCGGGAGAATGAACACCGGGGAGCTGTTTTTT
>.|TRBV5-8|TRBJ2-7|.
CASSLAGGTEQYF
TGTGCCAGCAGCTTGGCCGGAGGGACCGAGCAGTACTTC
>.|TRBV5-4|TRBJ2-1|once
CASSLDRAYNEQFF
TGTGCCAGCAGCTTGGACAGGGCCTACAATGAGCAGTTCTTC
>TRBD2|TRBV2|TRBJ2-1|.
CAIRLAGYEQFF
TGTGCTATCCGGCTAGCGGGTTATGAGCAGTTCTTC
>TRBD1|TRBV6-4|TRBJ1-2|few
CASSVEPQGGYYGYTF
TGTGCCAGCAGTGTTGAACCCCAAGGGGGCTACTATGGCTACACCTTC
>.|TRBV5-4|TRBJ1-2|.
CASSVGHLDPYGYTF
TGTGCCAGCAGCGTCGGACATCTAGACCCCTATGGCTACACCTTC
>.|TRBV19|TRBJ1-2|.
CASSIRAGSGEINGYTF
TGTGCCAGTAGTATACGGGCGGGTTCAGGAGAGATCAACGGCTACACCTTC
>.|TRBV5-6|TRBJ2-1|.
CASSLSFEPGKNEQFF
TGTGCCAGCAGCCTCTCTTTTGAGCCGGGGAAGAATGAGCAGTTCTTC
>.|TRBV6-5|TRBJ2-2|.
CASSYTEAGELFF
TGTGCCAGCAGTTACACCGAGGCCGGGGAGCTGTTTTTT
>TRBD2|TRBV5-1|TRBJ2-6|.
CASSPGLAGSTGANVLTF
TGCGCCAGCAGCCCGGGACTAGCGGGAAGTACTGGGGCCAACGTCCTGACTTTC
>.|TRBV28|TRBJ2-2|.
CASRQGFGELFF
TGTGCCAGCCGTCAGGGTTTCGGGGAGCTGTTTTTT
>TRBD1|TRBV7-9|TRBJ2-7|.
CASTKSGTAYEQYF
TGTGCCAGCACCAAATCTGGGACAGCCTACGAGCAGTACTTC
>.|TRBV4-1|TRBJ2-1|.
CASSQHYLGSYNEQFF
TGCGCCAGCAGCCAACACTACCTAGGCTCCTACAATGAGCAGTTCTTC
>.|TRBV11-3|TRBJ2-1|.
CASSKGTIYNEQFF
TGTGCCAGCAGCAAGGGGACAATTTACAATGAGCAGTTCTTC
>.|TRBV4-1|TRBJ1-5|few
CASSFIGENQPQHF
TGCGCCAGCAGCTTCATCGGGGAAAATCAGCCCCAGCATTTT
>TRBD1|TRBV5-1|TRBJ2-7|few
CASSREQGSEQYF
TGCGCCAGCAGCCGTGAACAGGGGTCCGAGCAGTACTTC
>TRBD1|TRBV2|TRBJ1-3|.
CASGQGNSGNTIYF
TGTGCCAGCGGACAGGGAAACTCTGGAAACACCATATATTTT
>TRBD2|TRBV7-9|TRBJ2-7|.
CSSSPGTSGRYDEQYF
TGTTCCAGCAGCCCCGGGACTAGCGGGAGATACGACGAGCAGTACTTC
>TRBD2|TRBV6-1|TRBJ2-3|many
CASSELAGATDTQYF
TGTGCCAGCAGTGAACTAGCGGGAGCCACAGATACGCAGTATTTT
>.|TRBV11-2|TRBJ1-3|.
CASSLAGGSGNTIYF
TGTGCCAGCAGCTTAGCCGGGGGATCTGGAAACACCATATATTTT
>TRBD1|TRBV4-2|TRBJ1-5|.
CASSEGADSNQPQHF
TGTGCCAGCAGCGAGGGGGCGGATAGCAATCAGCCCCAGCATTTT
>TRBD2|TRBV27|TRBJ2-1|.
CASHYLKAGGNEQFF
TGTGCCAGCCATTATCTGAAAGCGGGAGGTAATGAGCAGTTCTTC
>.|TRBV5-8|TRBJ1-5|few
CASSLQFRNQPQHF
TGTGCCAGCAGCTTACAGTTCCGTAATCAGCCCCAGCATTTT
>.|TRBV7-2|TRBJ2-5|.
CASRYSQGSFETQYF
TGTGCCAGCCGCTACTCGCAGGGCTCCTTTGAGACCCAGTACTTC
>TRBD2|TRBV27|TRBJ2-3|.
CASSLVGGSYTDTQYF
TGTGCCAGCAGTTTAGTCGGCGGGAGTTATACAGATACGCAGTATTTT
>TRBD1|TRBV6-1|TRBJ2-5|.
CASQKPGQLQETQYF
TGTGCCAGCCAGAAGCCGGGACAGCTCCAAGAGACCCAGTACTTC
>TRBD1|TRBV11-2|TRBJ2-5|.
CASRQGLGVETQYF
TGTGCCAGCCGACAGGGGTTGGGTGTTGAGACCCAGTACTTC
>.|TRBV6-1|TRBJ2-5|few
CASSAQGSRETQYF
TGTGCCAGCAGTGCTCAGGGGAGTAGGGAGACCCAGTACTTC
>TRBD1|TRBV11-2|TRBJ2-2|once
CASSWGQGVGTGELFF
TGTGCCAGCAGCTGGGGACAGGGGGTAGGAACCGGGGAGCTGTTTTTT
>.|TRBV5-1|TRBJ2-2|once
CASSLNGTPLGELFF
TGCGCCAGCAGCTTGAATGGGACTCCACTCGGGGAGCTGTTTTTT
>TRBD1|TRBV6-5|TRBJ2-3|.
CASSTGQGGDTQYF
TGTGCCAGCAGTACGGGACAGGGGGGAGATACGCAGTATTTT
>TRBD2|TRBV6-5|TRBJ2-3|.
CASSGLAGGPDTQYF
TGTGCCAGCAGTGGATTAGCGGGAGGCCCAGATACGCAGTATTTT
>TRBD1|TRBV6-5|TRBJ1-6|.
CASSSTGTHSPLHF
TGTGCCAGCAGTTCGACAGGGACCCATTCACCCCTCCACTTT
>.|TRBV28|TRBJ2-3|.
CASGEVDTQYF
TGTGCGAGTGGAGAAGTGGATACGCAGTATTTT
>.|TRBV19|TRBJ1-2|.
CASSWTAYGYTF
TGTGCCAGTAGTTGGACAGCCTATGGCTACACCTTC
>TRBD2|TRBV7-9|TRBJ2-1|.
CASSLVLREGTEQFF
TGTGCCAGCAGCTTAGTCTTGCGGGAGGGCACTGAGCAGTTCTTC
>TRBD2|TRBV10-1|TRBJ2-5|.
CASSEGLAGGPARETQYF
TGCGCCAGCAGTGAGGGACTAGCGGGAGGGCCAGCAAGAGAGACCCAGTACTTC
>.|TRBV9|TRBJ2-7|once
CASSPRWGDNEQYF
TGTGCCAGCAGCCCGCGGTGGGGCGACAACGAGCAGTACTTC
>.|TRBV28|TRBJ2-1|.
CASSKAVYNEQFF
TGTGCCAGCAGTAAAGCGGTTTACAATGAGCAGTTCTTC
>.|TRBV29-1|TRBJ2-5|.
CSVDQGGETQYF
TGCAGCGTTGACCAGGGGGGAGAGACCCAGTACTTC
>.|TRBV15|TRBJ2-5|.
CATSRDRVIETQYF
TGTGCCACCAGCAGAGATCGGGTTATAGAGACCCAGTACTTC
>TRBD2|TRBV7-2|TRBJ2-1|few
CASSFTGTSSVNEQFF
TGTGCCAGCAGCTTCACCGGGACTAGCTCGGTAAATGAGCAGTTCTTC
>TRBD2|TRBV5-6|TRBJ2-3|.
CASSLGLATTDTQYF
TGTGCCAGCAGCTTGGGACTAGCGACCACAGATACGCAGTATTTT
>TRBD2|TRBV2|TRBJ2-1|.
CASRTSGNNEQFF
TGTGCCAGCAGGACTAGCGGGAATAATGAGCAGTTCTTC
>.|TRBV5-4|TRBJ1-2|.
CASSIPPPGNYGYTF
TGTGCCAGCAGCATCCCCCCCCCAGGCAACTATGGCTACACCTTC
>.|TRBV30|TRBJ2-7|.
CAWSVPYRDYEQYF
TGTGCCTGGAGTGTACCGTACAGGGACTACGAGCAGTACTTC
>.|TRBV6-1|TRBJ2-5|.
CASSRQIQETQYF
TGTGCCAGCAGTCGACAGATCCAAGAGACCCAGTACTTC
>TRBD1|TRBV28|TRBJ1-2|once
CAGLDRGGYTF
TGTGCCGGGCTAGACAGGGGTGGCTACACCTTC